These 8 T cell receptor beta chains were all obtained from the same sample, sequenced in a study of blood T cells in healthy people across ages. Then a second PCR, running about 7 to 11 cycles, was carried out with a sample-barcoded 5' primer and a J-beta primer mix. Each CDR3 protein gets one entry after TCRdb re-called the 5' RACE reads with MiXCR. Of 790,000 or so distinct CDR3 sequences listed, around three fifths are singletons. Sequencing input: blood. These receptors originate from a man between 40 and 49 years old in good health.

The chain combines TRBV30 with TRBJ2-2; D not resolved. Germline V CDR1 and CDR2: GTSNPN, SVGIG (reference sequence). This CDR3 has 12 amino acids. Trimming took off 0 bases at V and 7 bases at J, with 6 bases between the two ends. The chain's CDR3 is CAWSVSYGELFF. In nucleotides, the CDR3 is TGTGCCTGGAGTGTAAGCTACGGGGAGCTGTTTTTT.

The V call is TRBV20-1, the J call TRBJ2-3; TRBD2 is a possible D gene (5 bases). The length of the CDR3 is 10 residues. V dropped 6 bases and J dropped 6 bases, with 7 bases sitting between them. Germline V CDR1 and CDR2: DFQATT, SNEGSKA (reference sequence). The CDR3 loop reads CSAERDTQYF. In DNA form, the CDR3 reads TGCAGTGCCGAGCGGGATACGCAGTATTTT.

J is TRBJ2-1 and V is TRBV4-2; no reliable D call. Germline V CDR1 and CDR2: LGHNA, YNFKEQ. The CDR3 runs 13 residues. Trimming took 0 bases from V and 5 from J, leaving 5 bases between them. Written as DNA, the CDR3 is TGTGCCAGCAGCCAAGATAGTCACAATGAGCAGTTCTTC. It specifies CASSQDSHNEQFF.

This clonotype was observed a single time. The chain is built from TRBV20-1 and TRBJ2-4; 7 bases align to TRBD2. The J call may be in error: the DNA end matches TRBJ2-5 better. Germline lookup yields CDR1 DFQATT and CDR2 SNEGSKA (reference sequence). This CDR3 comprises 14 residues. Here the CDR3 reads CSASDGRKQETQYF. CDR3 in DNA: TGCAGTGCTAGTGACGGGAGGAAACAAGAGACCCAGTACTTC.

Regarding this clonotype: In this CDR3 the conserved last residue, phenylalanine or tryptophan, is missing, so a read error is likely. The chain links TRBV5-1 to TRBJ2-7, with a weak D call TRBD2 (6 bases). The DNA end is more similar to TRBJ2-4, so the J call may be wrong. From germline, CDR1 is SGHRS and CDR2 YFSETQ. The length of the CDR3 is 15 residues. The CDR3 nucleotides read TGCGCCAGCAGGCTGGCGGGGACAGCCAAAAACATTCAGTACTAC. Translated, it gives CASRLAGTAKNIQYY.

This CDR3 is CASSFASGRAIYEQYF. The CDR3 bases are TGCGCCAGCAGCTTCGCTAGCGGGAGGGCCATCTACGAGCAGTACTTC. J is TRBJ2-7 and V is TRBV5-1; 12 bases are shared with TRBD2. The V gene end was trimmed by 2 bases and the J gene end by 3 bases; junction bases not matched to a gene: 6. Germline V gives CDR1 SGHRS, CDR2 YFSETQ. The CDR3 totals 16 residues. Together with reference TRBV5-1 and TRBJ2-7, the CDR3 gives the full variable domain: KAGVTQTPRYLIKTRGQQVTLSCSPISGHRSVSWYQQTPGQGLQFLFEYFSETQRNKGNFPGRFSGRQFSNSRSEMNVSTLELGDSALYLCASSFASGRAIYEQYFGPGTRLTVT.

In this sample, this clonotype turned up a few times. CDR3 region: CASIPTSGVAPPAAQYF. The CDR3 nucleotides read TGTGCCAGCATTCCGACTAGCGGGGTCGCCCCCCCCGCGGCGCAGTATTTT. The rearrangement joins TRBV21-1 to TRBJ2-3; whether TRBD2, the table's D call, matches the DNA was not checked. TRBV21-1 is termed a pseudogene. This CDR3 is 17 amino acids long.

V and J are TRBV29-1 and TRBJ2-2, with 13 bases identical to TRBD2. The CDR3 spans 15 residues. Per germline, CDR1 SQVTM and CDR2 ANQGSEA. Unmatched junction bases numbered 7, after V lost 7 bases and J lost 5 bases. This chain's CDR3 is CSASGLAGVTGELFF. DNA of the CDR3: TGCAGCGCCTCAGGACTAGCGGGAGTAACCGGGGAGCTGTTTTTT.